The next 3 T cell receptor beta chains were all read from a single sample in a study of cytomegalovirus exposure and HLA in healthy donors. Primers included in the PCR were 60 Vbeta and 13 Jbeta primers. Sequencing used immunoSEQ multiplex PCR; TCRdb keeps in-frame clones, though not all of them. Of 100,000 to 150,000 clones in the sample, about 81% were seen once. The material sequenced was PBMCs. All receptors come from a middle-aged woman in good health and CMV-seropositive.

The J gene is TRBJ1-2, the V gene TRBV7-3, with D maybe TRBD1 (6 bases). Between the trimmed V and J ends, which lost 7 bases and 0 bases, there was a span of 21 bases. CDR3 length: 17 residues. The germline gives CDR1 SGHTA, CDR2 FQGTGA. DNA of the CDR3: TGTGCCAGCACCGCGAGGGACACCAGAAACACTAACTATGGCTACACCTTC. It translates to CASTARDTRNTNYGYTF.

The chain uses TRBV7-2 and TRBJ1-5; 11 bases agree with TRBD1. The CDR3 length is 15 residues. The junction had 6 bases not matched to a gene; V was cut back by 5 bases and J by 6 bases. Germline values: CDR1 SGHTA, CDR2 FQGNSA. The CDR3 DNA reads TGTGCCAGCAGCCCGCGGACAGGGGGCGGTCAGCCCCAGCATTTT. This codes for CASSPRTGGGQPQHF.

This clone was counted once. The rearrangement joins TRBV14 to TRBJ2-1; perhaps TRBD2 as D (5 bases). Germline-derived CDR1 and CDR2 are SGHDN and FVKESK. This CDR3 spans 17 amino acids. V was clipped by 5 bases and J by 7 bases, with 24 bases between them. The CDR3 spells CASSSSEGVWVLNEQFF. The CDR3, as DNA: TGTGCCAGCAGCTCGAGTGAGGGAGTCTGGGTCTTGAATGAGCAGTTCTTC.